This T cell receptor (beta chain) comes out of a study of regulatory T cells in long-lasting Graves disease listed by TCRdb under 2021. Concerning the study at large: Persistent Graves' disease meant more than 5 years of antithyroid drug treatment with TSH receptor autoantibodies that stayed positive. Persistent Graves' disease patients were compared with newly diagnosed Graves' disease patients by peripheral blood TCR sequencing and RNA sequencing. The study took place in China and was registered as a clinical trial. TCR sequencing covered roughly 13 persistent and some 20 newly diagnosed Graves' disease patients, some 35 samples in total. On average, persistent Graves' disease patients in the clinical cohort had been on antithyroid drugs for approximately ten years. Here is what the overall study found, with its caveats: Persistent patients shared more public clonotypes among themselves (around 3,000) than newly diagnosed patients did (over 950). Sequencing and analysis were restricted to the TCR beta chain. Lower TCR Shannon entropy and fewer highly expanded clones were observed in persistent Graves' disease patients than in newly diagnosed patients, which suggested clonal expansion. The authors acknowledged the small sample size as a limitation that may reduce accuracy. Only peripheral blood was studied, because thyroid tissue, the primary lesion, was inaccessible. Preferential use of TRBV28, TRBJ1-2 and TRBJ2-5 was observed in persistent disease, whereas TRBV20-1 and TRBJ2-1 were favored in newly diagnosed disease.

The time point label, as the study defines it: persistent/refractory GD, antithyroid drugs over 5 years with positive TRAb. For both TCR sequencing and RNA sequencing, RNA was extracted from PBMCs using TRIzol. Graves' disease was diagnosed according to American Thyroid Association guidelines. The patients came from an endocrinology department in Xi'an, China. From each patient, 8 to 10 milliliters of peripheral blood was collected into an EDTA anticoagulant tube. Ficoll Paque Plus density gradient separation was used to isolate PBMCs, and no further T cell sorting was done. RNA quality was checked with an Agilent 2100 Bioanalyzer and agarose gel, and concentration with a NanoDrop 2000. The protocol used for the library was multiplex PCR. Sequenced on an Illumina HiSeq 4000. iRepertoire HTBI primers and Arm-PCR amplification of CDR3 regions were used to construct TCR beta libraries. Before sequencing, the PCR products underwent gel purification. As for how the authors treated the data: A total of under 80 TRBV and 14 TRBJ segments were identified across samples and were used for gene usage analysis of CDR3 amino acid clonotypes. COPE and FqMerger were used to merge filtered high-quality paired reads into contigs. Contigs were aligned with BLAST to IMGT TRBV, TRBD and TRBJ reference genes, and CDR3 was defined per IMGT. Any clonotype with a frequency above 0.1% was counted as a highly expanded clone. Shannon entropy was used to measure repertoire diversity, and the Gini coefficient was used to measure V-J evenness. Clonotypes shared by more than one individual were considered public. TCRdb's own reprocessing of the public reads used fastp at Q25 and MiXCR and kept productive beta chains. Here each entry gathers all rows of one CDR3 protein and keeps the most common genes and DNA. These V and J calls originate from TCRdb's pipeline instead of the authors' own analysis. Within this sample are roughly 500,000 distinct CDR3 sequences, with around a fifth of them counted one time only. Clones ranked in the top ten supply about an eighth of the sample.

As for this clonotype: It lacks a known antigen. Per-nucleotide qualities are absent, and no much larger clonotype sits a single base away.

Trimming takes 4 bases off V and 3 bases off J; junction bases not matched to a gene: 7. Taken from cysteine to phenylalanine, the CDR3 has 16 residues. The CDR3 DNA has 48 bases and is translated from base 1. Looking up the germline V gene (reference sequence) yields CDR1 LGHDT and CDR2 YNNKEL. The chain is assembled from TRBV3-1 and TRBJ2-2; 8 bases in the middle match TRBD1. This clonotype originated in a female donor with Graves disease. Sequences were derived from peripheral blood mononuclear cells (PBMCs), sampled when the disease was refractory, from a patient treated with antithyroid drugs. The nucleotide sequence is TGTGCCAGCAGCCCAGACAGGGGTCGTGACACCGGGGAGCTGTTTTTT. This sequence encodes CASSPDRGRDTGELFF. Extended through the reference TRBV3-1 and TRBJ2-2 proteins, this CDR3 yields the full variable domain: DTAVSQTPKYLVTQMGNDKSIKCEQNLGHDTMYWYKQDSKKFLKIMFSYNNKELIINETVPNRFSPKSPDKAHLNLHINSLELGDSAVYFCASSPDRGRDTGELFFGEGSRLTVL.